What follows describes a single T cell receptor beta chain. No antigen is known for it. No much larger clone is present one base from it, and per-base qualities are unavailable. This sample is part of a study of response to subunit inactivated influenza vaccine (dated by TCRdb to the late 2010s). About the investigation overall: To follow how T cells responded to a trivalent subunit inactivated influenza vaccine, the researchers relied on deep quantitative profiling of the T cell receptor repertoire. Beyond this particular receptor, the publication reports: It was suggested by the authors that each seasonal influenza vaccination may recruit only a limited number of new T cells.

CDR1 and CDR2, per the germline V gene (reference sequence), are SGHKS and YYEKEE. The CDR3 holds 14 amino acids from the cysteine to the phenylalanine. Only the CDR3 part of the read is kept: 42 bases, read in frame from the first base. Cut back by 0 bases and 1 base, the V and J ends lie 7 bases apart. The method behind the library was RT-PCR. Sequencing used an Illumina HiSeq 2500. TCRdb passed the public sequencing reads through fastp at Q25 and MiXCR, retaining productive beta sequences. Identical CDR3 protein sequences are pooled into one entry, listed with their most common genes and DNA. This sample lists around 760,000 distinct CDR3 sequences; approximately 14% were detected once. The ten largest make up less than 9% of the sample.

The chain was built from TRBV5-5 and TRBJ1-1; the D gene lacks a confident call. The sequences come from PBMCs from blood, collected 14 to 15 days before vaccination. This TCR came from a man in his forties or fifties who received an inactivated influenza vaccine. Donor details come from another sample of the same person, matched by shared clones. The nucleotides are TGTGCCAGCAGCTTGGAATACAGGAACACTGAAGCTTTCTTT. Translated, it gives CASSLEYRNTEAFF.